This entry describes one T cell receptor beta chain. Its target is unknown. The sample originates from a study of T cell clones after liver transplantation. Assay used: immunoSEQ multiplex PCR; TCRdb lists only in-frame clones, some missing. This table holds some 61,000 clones, roughly 70% found once. Trimming left V 6 bases short and J 6 bases short, with 20 bases between. The CDR3 spans 15 residues. CDR1 and CDR2 from the germline V gene are MNHEY and SMNVEV (reference sequence). Study observations and caveats: Post-transplant, graft-donor-reactive CD4 TCRbeta sequences in blood dropped significantly in most of the 8 subjects. Migration into the graft, not deletion, may explain lost graft donor-reactive T cells.

The clonotype comes from a human patient who received a liver transplant. These T cells may partly come from the graft donor. This rearrangement joins TRBV27 to TRBJ1-2; tentative D call: TRBD1 (6 bases). Here the sequenced sample was CD4+ T cells from blood, taken at the 22-month timepoint. The CDR3 spells CASRHIAGEIDGYTF. As DNA, the CDR3 is TGTGCCAGCAGGCATATCGCAGGGGAAATTGATGGCTACACCTTC.